One T cell receptor (beta chain) is described in this entry. The antigen is unknown. The sample comes from a study of cytomegalovirus exposure and HLA in healthy donors. Germline loops: CDR1 SGHTA, CDR2 FQGTGA. V was shortened by 4 bases and J by 4 bases, with 11 bases between the two germline ends. The CDR3 is made up of 14 amino acids. PCR was performed using 60 Vbeta and 13 Jbeta primers. Authors' processing steps: A later analysis counted about 80 million unique TCR beta chains, around 12 million shared. TCRdb keeps only in-frame clones here, not all; method: immunoSEQ multiplex PCR. The V and J calls and clone size were taken over from that table, and D and trimming were inferred from the DNA. The sample has about 110,000 clones; 9.5% to 15% are singletons. Whole-study results and caveats: A later analysis linked a missense variant in DCLRE1C to the trimming of TCR beta V and J genes. The HLA-A and HLA-B alleles of most subjects were reportedly predicted accurately from TCR beta sequences. It was reportedly the case that the classifier diagnosed cytomegalovirus status with high specificity and sensitivity.

The sequencing input was PBMCs. This chain joins TRBV7-3 and TRBJ2-1; possibly TRBD2 for D (5 bases). The clonotype originates from a man in his forties in good health and CMV-seropositive. The DNA of the CDR3 is TGTGCCAGCAGCTCCGCACTAGGGTACAATGAGCAGTTCTTC. Encoded protein: CASSSALGYNEQFF.